The entry below describes one TCR beta chain. By its share of the sample, this clone is medium-sized (0.01 to 0.1%). Its antigen specificity is not known. No base quality information exists; no much larger clone differs at one position. This sample was taken from a study of PD-1 blockade in classical Hodgkin lymphoma (dated by TCRdb to the early 2020s). Turning to the overall study: Nivolumab dosing was 3 mg/kg intravenously every 2 weeks, continuing until either disease progression or unacceptable toxicity. A peripheral blood immune signature of response to PD-1 blockade in classical Hodgkin lymphoma was defined using TCR beta sequencing and CyTOF.

Genomic DNA was isolated using the Qiagen DNeasy kit from unsorted PBMCs as well as from negatively selected CD4+ and CD8+ fractions. Using primers that anneal to V and J segments, immunoSEQ multiplex PCR amplified the TCR beta CDR3 regions. A synthetic immune receptor repertoire was used to minimize amplification bias, and any remaining bias was removed computationally after sequencing. Processing in the source paper ran as follows. Custom Python scripts were used to quantify repertoire diversity as the Shannon entropy index. The unsorted, CD4+ and CD8+ repertoires were each analyzed separately, with the exception of combined analyses, where CD4+ and CD8+ sequences were merged in silico. A clone was considered expanded if an increase in frequency of at least 2-fold after treatment relative to C1D1 was found, and a pseudocount of 0.5 was applied to clones undetected at baseline. Clones with 0 or 1 copy at C1D1 were classified as singleton clones, and clones with 2 or more copies were classified as non-singleton clones. Clones expanded in unsorted samples were annotated as CD4+, CD8+ or unknown by matching protein sequences in sorted samples from the same patient. Wilcoxon tests on paired samples were used to test changes in diversity from C1D1 to C4D1. Imported from immuneACCESS, the table was reduced by TCRdb to in-frame sequences with V and J called. These copies leave out some clones; in studies compared against another copy, an unresolved V gene accounts for under half, and the cause of the remainder is not known. The V and J calls and clone size are taken from that table; D and trimming were inferred from the DNA. This sample holds about 30,000 clones; roughly 76% were observed only once. The ten biggest clones cover around 15% of the sample.

CDR1 is given as SEHNR and CDR2 as FQNEAQ, both from the germline V gene (reference sequence). The CDR3 holds 15 amino acids from the cysteine to the phenylalanine. Kept here is only the CDR3 DNA, which spans 45 bases and is read in frame from base 1. V is pruned by 2 bases and J by 5 bases, leaving 4 bases of the junction without a gene match. What this sample's time point label stands for: cycle 2 day 1 (C2D1) of nivolumab. All trial patients had relapsed after autologous stem cell transplantation, with cohorts A, B and C differing in prior brentuximab vedotin exposure. The trial cohort comprised 56 patients with relapsed/refractory classical Hodgkin lymphoma whose best overall responses were complete response, partial response or progressive disease. Single-agent nivolumab was administered to trial patients in the multi-cohort phase II CheckMate 205 trial. An independent review committee assessed best overall response using the 2007 International Working Group response criteria. PBMCs from the trial were collected at three points: immediately before nivolumab initiation (C1D1), and during therapy at cycle 2 day 1 and cycle 4 day 1. After peripheral blood was drawn into 8 mL Vacutainer Cell Preparation Tubes, PBMCs were isolated by centrifugation and then cryopreserved.

Overall results and qualifications from the work: The study covered only a single clinical trial cohort, and the causes of the repertoire differences, possibly disease activity or prior therapy, were still not defined. Lower diversity was seen in patients whose nivolumab began less than 1 year after ASCT, and these patients were left out of later analyses so that immune reconstitution would not confound the results. CD4+ but not CD8+ TCR diversity rose significantly by C4D1 (p=0.0027 vs p=0.16), most apparent in complete responders (p=0.02). Trial patients with a complete response had baseline diversity similar to that of newly diagnosed patients, while partial responders and progressors had significantly lower diversity. Baseline TCR diversity was reported to be lower in newly diagnosed patients than in healthy donors, and even lower in relapsed/refractory patients.

The specimen comprised peripheral blood mononuclear cells (PBMCs), sampled before the second cycle of nivolumab. This TCR came from a human donor with classical Hodgkin lymphoma. Rearrangement joined TRBV7-9 to TRBJ1-5, and 9 bases in between align with TRBD1. The DNA reads TGTGCCAGCAGCTTATCGGGACAGGGTCATCAGCCCCAGCATTTT. This gives the protein CASSLSGQGHQPQHF.